Below are 9 T cell receptor beta chains sequenced from a single sample in a study of blood T cell repertoires in COVID-19. Clones were read by immunoSEQ multiplex PCR, and TCRdb kept only the in-frame ones, dropping some. Here the sample spans 45,000 to 50,000 clones, approximately 80% being singletons. The sample was peripheral blood. The receptors were gathered from a man aged 65-85 years with acute or convalescent COVID-19.

The chain carries TRBV27 and TRBJ1-4; no definite D call. The CDR3 is made up of 14 amino acids. The germline CDR1 and CDR2 sequences are MNHEY and SMNVEV (reference sequence). Trimming took off 2 bases at V and 1 base at J, with 5 bases between the two ends. The CDR3 nucleotides are TGTGCCAGCAGTTTAGCGGTAACTAATGAAAAACTGTTTTTT. This gives the protein CASSLAVTNEKLFF.

The V and J genes are TRBV18 and TRBJ1-4, with TRBD1 matching 8 bases. The V segment lost 3 bases and the J segment 8 bases; nucleotides outside the gene matches: 8. CDR1 KGHSH and CDR2 LQKENI come from the germline V gene. The CDR3 runs 15 residues. Here the CDR3 reads CASSPGTGGREKLFF. For the CDR3, the DNA is TGTGCCAGCTCACCCGGGACAGGCGGAAGGGAAAAACTGTTTTTT.

The V call is TRBV5-5, the J call TRBJ2-1, with 8 bases fitting TRBD1. Trimming removed 6 bases from V and 6 bases from J; junction bases left unmatched: 8. Germline lookup yields CDR1 SGHKS and CDR2 YYEKEE (reference sequence). The CDR3 loop spans 14 amino acids. The CDR3 DNA follows: TGTGCCAGCAACCTACAGGGGGTGGCCAATGAGCAGTTCTTC. It specifies CASNLQGVANEQFF. The full variable domain, its missing parts supplied by reference TRBV5-5 and TRBJ2-1, is DAGVTQSPTHLIKTRGQQVTLRCSPISGHKSVSWYQQVLGQGPQFIFQYYEKEERGRGNFPDRFSARQFPNYSSELNVNALLLGDSALYLCASNLQGVANEQFFGPGTRLTVL.

This clone was seen more than once but under ten times. The rearrangement uses TRBV4-2 and TRBJ2-5, with no clear D. The CDR3 contains 15 residues. V was cut by 3 bases and J by 2 bases, with 13 bases left in between. Germline CDR1 and CDR2: LGHNA and YNFKEQ. The CDR3, as DNA: TGTGCCAGCAGCCAGACGGCTGGGCCGCAAGAGACCCAGTACTTC. Its protein product is CASSQTAGPQETQYF.

V usage is TRBV5-4 and J usage is TRBJ2-2; tentative D call: TRBD1 (6 bases). Trimming stripped 5 bases from V and 3 bases from J, with 17 bases between. CDR1 is SGHNT and CDR2 is YYREEE in the germline V gene (reference sequence). The CDR3 consists of 16 residues. CDR3 DNA sequence: TGTGCCAGCAGGTCGGCACTTCACAGGGACACCGGGGAGCTGTTTTTT. It yields the protein CASRSALHRDTGELFF.

The rearrangement uses TRBV4-1 and TRBJ1-2; 8 positions match TRBD1. Losses at the gene ends were 3 bases for V and 4 bases for J; bases not matched to a gene: 10. Germline V CDR1 and CDR2: MGHRA, YSYEKL. CDR3 length: 16 amino acids. For the CDR3, the DNA is TGCGCCAGCAGCCAGGCCGGGGGACAGGCAATCTATGGCTACACCTTC. Protein sequence: CASSQAGGQAIYGYTF.

The V call is TRBV4-2, the J call TRBJ2-5, with D tentatively TRBD1 (6 bases). V lost 3 bases and J lost 2, with 10 bases in between. The CDR3 length is 14 residues. Germline CDR1 is LGHNA and CDR2 is YNFKEQ. The CDR3 DNA sequence: TGTGCCAGCAGCCAGGAAGGACAGCAAGAGACCCAGTACTTC. The encoded protein is CASSQEGQQETQYF.

V usage is TRBV7-8 and J usage is TRBJ1-5; D is unresolved. The germline V gene has CDR1 SGHVS and CDR2 FQNEAQ. The CDR3 is 13 residues long. Deletions cut 5 bases from V and 2 bases from J, with 7 bases between. CDR3 region: CASSPRGNQPQHF. In nucleotides, the CDR3 is TGTGCCAGCAGCCCTCGGGGCAATCAGCCCCAGCATTTT.

This clone was seen more than once but under ten times. The chain is built from TRBV12-3 or TRBV12-4 and TRBJ1-2, with D possibly matching TRBD1 (5 bases). The CDR3 is made up of 12 amino acids. V was shortened by 6 bases and J by 4 bases, with 9 bases between the two germline ends. The CDR3 nucleotides are TGTGCCAGCAGCGGGGGTTTCTATGGCTACACCTTC. Its translation is CASSGGFYGYTF.